This T cell receptor (beta chain) emerged from a study of blood T cell repertoires in COVID-19. At the level of the study: The United States, Italy and Spain provided the acute and convalescent COVID-19 samples. The analysed material was cDNA or gDNA that came from T cells, B-cell-depleted T cells, or PBMCs.

Authors' data handling: Estimation of nucleated cell counts was performed using reference gene primer amplification. Profiling relied on immunoSEQ multiplex PCR, and the TCRdb table lists in-frame clones only, not all of them. The DNA was the basis for D and trimming; V, J and clone size are from that table. The sample contains approximately 160,000 clones, over 75% of which appear only once. V lost 6 bases and J lost 6; bases outside the gene matches: 9. CDR3 length: 15 amino acids. Per the germline V gene, CDR1 is ENHRY and CDR2 is SYGVKD. V gene TRBV10-3 combines with J gene TRBJ2-2; 8 bases match TRBD1. This receptor was identified in a human donor in a cohort sampled during active COVID-19. Sequences were obtained from peripheral blood. The CDR3 reads CAIRDREEFAGELFF. The CDR3 DNA reads TGTGCCATCAGGGACAGGGAAGAATTCGCCGGGGAGCTGTTTTTT.